This TCR beta chain came from a study of Graves' ophthalmopathy and Graves' hyperthyroidism. CDR3 regions of TCR beta were amplified from RNA transcripts. HTBI-primed RT-PCR formed the first round, and a multiplex PCR formed the second. MiXCR, applied by TCRdb to the multiplex PCR reads, yields one record per CDR3 protein. The sample includes 300,000 to 450,000 distinct CDR3 sequences, about a sixth of them seen just once. The CDR3 sequence is 14 residues long. The V gene end was trimmed by 8 bases and the J gene end by 3 bases; junction bases not matched to a gene: 10. This clonotype occurred many times. Cases classed as stable hyperthyroidism had no ophthalmopathy within 18 months of follow-up. A volume of 8 to 10 ml of fresh peripheral blood supplied the PBMCs.

The sequenced sample consisted of peripheral blood. This TCR was recovered from an adult woman with stable Graves' hyperthyroidism. J is TRBJ2-7 and V is TRBV12-3 or TRBV12-4; 7 bases align to TRBD2. CDR3 sequence reads: CASPGGREFYEQYF. CDR3 coding DNA: TGTGCCAGCCCCGGAGGGCGGGAGTTCTACGAGCAGTACTTC.